A selection of T cell receptor beta chains follows, all from one sample in a study of shared clonotypes between healthy human individuals. This table comes from immunoSEQ multiplex PCR, and its TCRdb copy is limited to in-frame clones, with some not included. Among some 2,000,000 clones, about 95% were seen once, and the ten largest hold 0.85% to 1.2%. Sequenced material: naive CD8+ T cells sorted from blood. The receptor source for this set is a man between 18 and 29 years old in good health. Both conserved end residues are part of each CDR3. The order of the fields is CDR3 length, D gene, J gene, V gene, CDR3 protein. The D gene is left open where the match is weak.

len: 12
d_gene: -
j_gene: TRBJ1-6
v_gene: TRBV19
CDR3aa: CASSRGATDLHF

len: 14
d_gene: -
j_gene: TRBJ2-2
v_gene: TRBV25-1
CDR3aa: CASSVTEGPGELFF

len: 12
d_gene: -
j_gene: TRBJ1-4
v_gene: TRBV14
CDR3aa: CASSQGSEKLFF

len: 14
d_gene: TRBD1
j_gene: TRBJ2-7
v_gene: TRBV5-1
CDR3aa: CASSSGQGTGEQYF

len: 14
d_gene: -
j_gene: TRBJ1-2
v_gene: TRBV4-2
CDR3aa: CASSQVDTEGGYTF

len: 12
d_gene: -
j_gene: TRBJ2-5
v_gene: TRBV10-3
CDR3aa: CAISDYQETQYF

len: 13
d_gene: -
j_gene: TRBJ2-1
v_gene: TRBV5-6
CDR3aa: CASSSDVYNEQFF

len: 15
d_gene: TRBD2
j_gene: TRBJ2-1
v_gene: TRBV10-2
CDR3aa: CASSDTGGIHNEQFF

len: 13
d_gene: TRBD1
j_gene: TRBJ2-7
v_gene: TRBV6-8
CDR3aa: CASKGTGDYEQYF

len: 15
d_gene: TRBD1
j_gene: TRBJ1-2
v_gene: TRBV6-1
CDR3aa: CASSVLGQGEYGYTF

len: 13
d_gene: -
j_gene: TRBJ2-7
v_gene: TRBV6-5
CDR3aa: CASSYGATYEQYF

len: 17
d_gene: -
j_gene: TRBJ2-2
v_gene: TRBV19
CDR3aa: CASSIPLGIGATGELFF

len: 14
d_gene: -
j_gene: TRBJ2-7
v_gene: TRBV21-1
CDR3aa: CASSKARWEGEQYF

len: 13
d_gene: -
j_gene: TRBJ2-1
v_gene: TRBV2
CDR3aa: CASSTTSYNEQFF

len: 14
d_gene: -
j_gene: TRBJ2-2
v_gene: TRBV19
CDR3aa: CASSPGHNTGELFF

len: 14
d_gene: -
j_gene: TRBJ2-5
v_gene: TRBV9
CDR3aa: CASSVEGQQETQYF

len: 15
d_gene: TRBD2
j_gene: TRBJ2-3
v_gene: TRBV6-5
CDR3aa: CASSYATSGGYTQYF

len: 17
d_gene: -
j_gene: TRBJ2-6
v_gene: TRBV30
CDR3aa: CAWSLIRTSSGANVLTF

len: 14
d_gene: -
j_gene: TRBJ1-1
v_gene: TRBV28
CDR3aa: CASSLLGANTEAFF

len: 13
d_gene: -
j_gene: TRBJ2-1
v_gene: TRBV4-3
CDR3aa: CASSQSPGIEQFF

len: 14
d_gene: -
j_gene: TRBJ2-2
v_gene: TRBV7-7
CDR3aa: CAVSGTANTGELFF

len: 12
d_gene: -
j_gene: TRBJ2-7
v_gene: TRBV4-1
CDR3aa: CASSQTPYEQYF

len: 13
d_gene: -
j_gene: TRBJ1-2
v_gene: TRBV4-1
CDR3aa: CASSPEGNYGYTF